The sequence of this T cell receptor beta chain was determined in a study of STAT3 mutations in large granular lymphocyte leukemia. About the study: Among longitudinally sequenced T-LGLL patients, roughly half had canonical activating STAT3 mutations detected. Study-wide findings and caveats: A small but highly pathogenic clone may have been missed. Every T-cell large granular lymphocyte leukemia patient had at least one immunodominant TCR beta clonotype. Some patients had dominant TCR clones larger than their STAT3 mutant burden.

TCRdb's table, derived via immunoSEQ multiplex PCR, lists solely in-frame clones and lacks some. This sample has 2,500 or so clones; over 60% occur once, and the top ten carry 75% to 90%. This clone was seen more than once but under ten times. Antigen unknown. The sequenced sample consisted of peripheral blood mononuclear cells. This clonotype originated in a man aged 55 to 69 with T-cell large granular lymphocyte leukemia. Some clones in this sample may be carry-over from other donors' samples.

The CDR3 region has the DNA TGTGCCAGCACCCCGCCAGCTCAAGAGACCCAGTACTTC. Amino acid sequence: CASTPPAQETQYF. The chain recombines TRBV7-9 with TRBJ2-5; D is ambiguous. The CDR3 has 13 amino acids. Trimming left V 7 bases short and J 2 bases short, with 11 bases between. Germline CDR1 and CDR2: SEHNR and FQNEAQ (reference sequence). Full variable domain (outside the CDR3, taken from reference TRBV7-9 and TRBJ2-5): DTGVSQNPRHKITKRGQNVTFRCDPISEHNRLYWYRQTLGQGPEFLTYFQNEAQLEKSRLLSDRFSAERPKGSFSTLEIQRTEQGDSAMYLCASTPPAQETQYFGPGTRLLVL.